This T cell receptor beta chain was retrieved from a study of T-cell reconstitution after alpha-beta-depleted transplantation in children. This clonotype showed up just a few times. Its antigen is unidentified. Study observations and caveats: One year post-transplant, T-cell counts and diversity were largely derived from T cells produced anew. Reportedly, roughly two months post-transplant, alpha-beta T cells arose from several hundred expanded graft clones. Certain patients had high TCRbeta diversity at day 60, and it came from recipient T cells and thymic progenitors that survived.

Unique molecular identifiers were used to barcode this TCRbeta library. Via MiXCR, TCRdb re-called the PCR reads, giving one row per CDR3 protein. This sample yields roughly 350,000 distinct CDR3 sequences, of which 16% are seen a single time; 35% to 50% belongs to the top ten. Sequences were derived from PBMCs, mostly from graft donor cells, sampled 360 days after TCRalphabeta/CD19-depleted stem cell transplant. This sequence was found in a male patient between 2 and 10 years old who had a stem cell transplant for acute lymphoblastic leukemia, so the T cells may come from the graft donor.

CDR3 amino acids: CASSSIPSPGTPVWELFF. The CDR3 DNA sequence: TGCGCCAGCAGCTCCATCCCTAGCCCAGGGACTCCTGTGTGGGAGCTGTTTTTT. V gene TRBV5-1 combines with J gene TRBJ2-2; TRBD2 might be the D (6 bases). V was cut by 3 bases and J by 9 bases, with 27 bases left in between. Germline values: CDR1 SGHRS, CDR2 YFSETQ. CDR3 length: 18 amino acids.